The 9 T cell receptor beta chains in this list originate from one sample, sequenced in a study of blood T cell repertoires in COVID-19. Using immunoSEQ multiplex PCR, the repertoire was profiled, and TCRdb retains in-frame clones only, with some absent. The table shows 80,000 or so clones, with 70% to 90% occurring only once. Sequencing was carried out using peripheral blood. The receptor source for this set is a man aged 60 to 69 with COVID-19, enrolled during active disease.

The chain combines TRBV12-5 with TRBJ1-2; D gene unclear. The germline gives CDR1 LGHNT, CDR2 FRNRAP. Trimming pared 3 bases from V and 4 bases from J, leaving 12 bases between. This CDR3 spans 14 amino acids. In DNA form, the CDR3 reads TGTGCTAGTGGTTTTCAGGATCGTAGCTATGGCTACACCTTC. Translation gives CASGFQDRSYGYTF.

The V call is TRBV19, the J call TRBJ1-6; tentatively, D is TRBD1 (6 bases). Germline assignment: CDR1 LNHDA and CDR2 SQIVND (reference sequence). With 6 bases removed from V and 9 bases from J, the gap between germline ends came to 15 bases. The CDR3 totals 14 residues. Written as DNA, the CDR3 is TGTGCCAGTAGGTCCAACAGGGAAAGTTCACCCCTCCACTTT. It encodes CASRSNRESSPLHF. Looking up the rest from reference TRBV19 and TRBJ1-6 gives the full variable domain: DGGITQSPKYLFRKEGQNVTLSCEQNLNHDAMYWYRQDPGQGLRLIYYSQIVNDFQKGDIAEGYSVSREKKESFPLTVTSAQKNPTAFYLCASRSNRESSPLHFGNGTRLTVT.

There are a few counts of this clone. This chain links TRBV9 with TRBJ2-7, with TRBD1 as a possible D gene (6 bases). Trimming took off 4 bases at V and 0 bases at J, with 17 bases between the two ends. The CDR3 has 16 amino acids. Germline assignment: CDR1 SGDLS and CDR2 YYNGEE. CDR3 residues: CASSPLGAGSSYEQYF. The CDR3 DNA sequence: TGTGCCAGCAGCCCCCTGGGGGCCGGTAGCTCCTACGAGCAGTACTTC.

This clone has only a few counts. The J gene is TRBJ2-1, the V gene TRBV11-2; 8 bases map to TRBD2. In germline, CDR1 is SGHAT, CDR2 FQNNGV. The CDR3 has 17 amino acids. Trimming at V came to 6 bases and at J to 5 bases, leaving 15 bases not matched to a gene. CDR3 region: CASRAIAGRLSDNEQFF. The DNA of the CDR3 is TGTGCCAGCAGGGCGATAGCGGGACGGCTTTCGGACAATGAGCAGTTCTTC.

The rearrangement links TRBV28 to TRBJ2-1, with TRBD2 matching over 12 bases. The CDR3 sequence is 16 residues long. CDR1 and CDR2 from the germline V gene are MDHEN and SYDVKM. J was trimmed by 4 bases and V by 6 bases; bases with no gene match: 7. CDR3 DNA: TGTGCCAGCAGACGGACTAGCGGGGCGCCTTACAATGAGCAGTTCTTC. It codes for CASRRTSGAPYNEQFF. Full variable domain (missing parts from reference TRBV28 and TRBJ2-1): DVKVTQSSRYLVKRTGEKVFLECVQDMDHENMFWYRQDPGLGLRLIYFSYDVKMKEKGDIPEGYSVSREKKERFSLILESASTNQTSMYLCASRRTSGAPYNEQFFGPGTRLTVL.

This clone came up a few times. The chain uses TRBV5-1 and TRBJ2-2; the match to TRBD2 covers 14 bases. The junction had 6 bases not matched to a gene; V was cut back by 4 bases and J by 7 bases. Germline V gives CDR1 SGHRS, CDR2 YFSETQ. This CDR3 spans 16 amino acids. CDR3 protein: CASSGTSGSLGGELFF. The CDR3 nucleotides read TGCGCCAGCAGCGGGACTAGCGGGAGTTTGGGCGGGGAGCTGTTTTTT. The variable domain in full, completed from reference TRBV5-1 and TRBJ2-2, reads KAGVTQTPRYLIKTRGQQVTLSCSPISGHRSVSWYQQTPGQGLQFLFEYFSETQRNKGNFPGRFSGRQFSNSRSEMNVSTLELGDSALYLCASSGTSGSLGGELFFGEGSRLTVL.

The sample holds a few counts of this clone. CDR3 sequence reads: CASRVQGYSNQPQHF. In nucleotides, the CDR3 is TGTGCCAGCAGGGTACAGGGTTATAGCAATCAGCCCCAGCATTTT. V gene TRBV2 combines with J gene TRBJ1-5, with D perhaps matching TRBD1 (6 bases). Trimming shortened V by 6 bases and J by 0 bases, and 12 bases separated the two germline ends. The germline V gene encodes CDR1 SNHLY and CDR2 FYNNEI. CDR3 size: 15 residues. Full variable domain (rest looked up from reference TRBV2 and TRBJ1-5): EPEVTQTPSHQVTQMGQEVILRCVPISNHLYFYWYRQILGQKVEFLVSFYNNEISEKSEIFDDQFSVERPDGSNFTLKIRSTKLEDSAMYFCASRVQGYSNQPQHFGDGTRLSIL.

This chain connects TRBV28 to TRBJ1-2; D call uncertain. The V end was cut by 6 bases, the J end by 0 bases, with 11 bases between. CDR1 is MDHEN and CDR2 is SYDVKM in the germline V gene. The CDR3 contains 14 residues. The CDR3 DNA reads TGTGCCAGCAGGGGGAGTACTACTAACTATGGCTACACCTTC. It translates to CASRGSTTNYGYTF.

The chain carries TRBV9 and TRBJ1-1; 7 bases are a match to TRBD1. V was clipped by 4 bases and J by 3 bases; unmatched bases: 6. CDR1 and CDR2 from the germline V gene are SGDLS and YYNGEE. This CDR3 spans 14 amino acids. The DNA of the CDR3 is TGTGCCAGCAGCCGACAGGGTTTGGACACTGAAGCTTTCTTT. This codes for CASSRQGLDTEAFF. The full variable domain, completed using reference TRBV9 and TRBJ1-1, is DSGVTQTPKHLITATGQRVTLRCSPRSGDLSVYWYQQSLDQGLQFLIQYYNGEERAKGNILERFSAQQFPDLHSELNLSSLELGDSALYFCASSRQGLDTEAFFGQGTRLTVV.